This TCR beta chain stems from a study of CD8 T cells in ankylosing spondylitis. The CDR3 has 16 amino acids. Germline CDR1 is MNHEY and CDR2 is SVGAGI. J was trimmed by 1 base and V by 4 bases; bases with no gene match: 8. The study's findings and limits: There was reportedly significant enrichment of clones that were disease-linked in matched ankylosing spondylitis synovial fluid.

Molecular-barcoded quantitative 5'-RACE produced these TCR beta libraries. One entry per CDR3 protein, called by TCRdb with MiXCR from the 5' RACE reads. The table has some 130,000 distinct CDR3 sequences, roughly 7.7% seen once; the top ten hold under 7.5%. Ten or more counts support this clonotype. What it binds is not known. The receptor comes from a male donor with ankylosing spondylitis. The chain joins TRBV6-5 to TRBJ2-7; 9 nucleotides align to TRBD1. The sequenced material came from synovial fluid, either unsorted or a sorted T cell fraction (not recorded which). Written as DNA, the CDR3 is TGTGCCAGCAGTTTACCTGTGGGACAGGGTTCCTACGAGCAGTACTTC. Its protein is CASSLPVGQGSYEQYF.